This T cell receptor beta chain was profiled in a study of identical twins. This clonotype was recorded many times. The cDNA had a unique molecular identifier and a template-switch universal primer site. TCRdb re-analysed the 5' RACE reads in MiXCR, keeping a single row per CDR3 protein. The data contain roughly 690,000 distinct CDR3 sequences, 21% of them singletons. The same specimen was also included in a second study, on T cells expressing NK-cell markers.

Sequencing was carried out using PBMCs. This TCR was sampled from a young woman in good health.

The CDR3 loop is CASSQGQSNYGYTF. For the CDR3, the DNA is TGTGCCAGCAGCCAAGGGCAGAGCAACTATGGCTACACCTTC. V gene TRBV14 combines with J gene TRBJ1-2; D unresolved. The ends were cut back, 1 base at V and 2 bases at J, with 8 bases in the middle. The CDR3 has 14 residues. In germline, CDR1 is SGHDN, CDR2 FVKESK. Variable domain in full (rest from reference TRBV14 and TRBJ1-2): EAGVTQFPSHSVIEKGQTVTLRCDPISGHDNLYWYRRVMGKEIKFLLHFVKESKQDESGMPNNRFLAERTGGTYSTLKVQPAELEDSGVYFCASSQGQSNYGYTFGSGTRLTVV.